This TCR beta chain was sequenced for a study of CD8 T cells in Susac syndrome. Study-wide findings and caveats: The authors acknowledged that their TCR sequencing and HLA analysis involved a relatively small number of individuals.

It was with random hexamers that about 0.45 to 1 ug RNA was reverse transcribed. immunoSEQ multiplex PCR amplified TCR beta CDR3 across 54 Vbeta, 13 Jbeta. TCRdb re-called the immunoSEQ multiplex PCR reads with MiXCR, one entry per CDR3 protein. The sample lists about 250,000 distinct CDR3 sequences, just under 95% occurring once. On this clonotype itself: Its cognate antigen is unknown.

The study sequenced TCR beta in blood CD8+ and CD4+ T cells. The multiple sclerosis controls comprised treatment-naive patients whose relapsing-remitting disease was stable or active. The sequence was collected from a human donor with multiple sclerosis. Sequenced: CD4+ T cells from PBMCs.

Here the CDR3 reads CASSQDRAGGRQFF. CDR3 sequence (DNA): TGCGCCAGCAGCCAAGATCGGGCGGGGGGGCGGCAGTTCTTC. The chain carries TRBV4-1 and TRBJ2-1, with TRBD2 matching 9 bases. Unmatched junction bases numbered 6, after V lost 0 bases and J lost 12 bases. The CDR3 is 14 residues long. Germline CDR1 and CDR2: MGHRA and YSYEKL.